The 4 T cell receptor beta chains below all came from one sample that was sequenced in a study of T cell changes during pregnancy in multiple sclerosis. This table comes from immunoSEQ multiplex PCR, and its TCRdb copy is limited to in-frame clones, with some not included. The sample shows around 30,000 clones, roughly 90% of them seen only once. Sample: CD8+ T cells from peripheral blood mononuclear cells, taken in the third trimester of pregnancy. These receptors all come from a female donor with multiple sclerosis, enrolled in a pregnancy study.

The chain couples TRBV7-3 to TRBJ2-1; the match to TRBD1 covers 9 bases. The CDR3 consists of 12 residues. Germline V CDR1 and CDR2: SGHTA, FQGTGA. Germline trimming cut 5 bases from V and 12 bases from J; bases unmatched to any gene: 5. CDR3 DNA sequence: TGTGCCAGCAGCCAGACAGGGGGACCGCAGTTCTTC. This translates into CASSQTGGPQFF.

The chain combines TRBV19 with TRBJ2-2; D perhaps matches TRBD2 (6 bases). CDR1 and CDR2 (germline): LNHDA, SQIVND (reference sequence). V gave up 9 bases and J gave up 6 bases, with 17 bases separating them. The CDR3 is 14 amino acids. The CDR3: CASLLEGFSGELFF. The CDR3 DNA reads TGTGCCAGCCTCCTGGAGGGGTTCTCCGGGGAGCTGTTTTTT.

As DNA, the CDR3 is TGTGCCAGCAGCTTAGAACAGATGAGCACTGAAGCTTTCTTT. It translates to CASSLEQMSTEAFF. The chain recombines TRBV7-2 with TRBJ1-1; D gene uncertain. Trimming left V 1 base short and J 4 bases short, with 10 bases between. Germline V gene lookup returns CDR1 SGHTA and CDR2 FQGNSA. The CDR3 length is 14 residues.

V gene TRBV4-1 combines with J gene TRBJ1-5; D unresolved. V gave up 0 bases and J gave up 0 bases, with 6 bases separating them. There are 15 residues in the CDR3. Germline V lookup: CDR1 MGHRA, CDR2 YSYEKL. CDR3 nucleotide sequence: TGCGCCAGCAGCCAAGAGGGCCCTAGCAATCAGCCCCAGCATTTT. This gives the protein CASSQEGPSNQPQHF.